This T cell receptor beta chain was sequenced during a study of cytomegalovirus exposure and HLA in healthy donors. Study-wide background: The use of the same platform for the 100 to 150 validation repertoires and the 550 to 850 first-cohort repertoires was reported by a later analysis.

This clone has only one observation. Its antigen is still unknown. Study observations and caveats: The authors listed 150 or so TCR beta chains as cytomegalovirus-associated. In vitro checks showed that three CMV-associated chains really do target CMV antigens.

Profiled with immunoSEQ multiplex PCR; TCRdb holds only in-frame clones, not every one. The sample contains some 170,000 clones, 84% of which appear only once. The CDR3 runs to 15 residues. In germline, CDR1 is LNHNV, CDR2 YYDKDF (reference sequence). V lost 1 base to trimming and J lost 0 bases, with 7 bases between them. This TCR was sampled from a man aged 25-45 years in good health and CMV-seropositive. V is TRBV15 and J is TRBJ2-1, with D perhaps TRBD1 (5 bases). The sample comprised PBMCs. For the CDR3, the DNA is TGTGCCACCAGCAGAGCACAGGTCTCCTACAATGAGCAGTTCTTC. Protein product: CATSRAQVSYNEQFF.